The clone carrying this TCR beta chain occurred once. The sample originates from a study of blood T cell repertoires in COVID-19. Across the study: Both acute and convalescent COVID-19 samples were obtained from the United States, Italy and Spain. PBMCs, B-cell-depleted T cells, or T cells provided the cDNA or gDNA that made up the material.

Per the original methods: For nucleated cells, counts were estimated from reference gene primer amplification. Sequencing used immunoSEQ multiplex PCR; TCRdb keeps in-frame clones, though not all of them. Clonal size and the V and J genes are those of that table, whereas D and trimming came from the DNA. The sample shows around 200,000 clones, approximately 84% of them seen only once. CDR3 length: 16 amino acids. The V end was cut by 5 bases, the J end by 1 base, with 16 bases between. From germline, CDR1 is SEHNR and CDR2 FQNEAQ (reference sequence). The rearrangement uses TRBV7-9 and TRBJ2-3, with D perhaps matching TRBD1 (6 bases). The receptor was derived from an elderly woman with acute or convalescent COVID-19. The specimen sequenced was peripheral blood. For the CDR3, the DNA is TGTGCCAGCAGCCCCGGGGTGGGGGCCGGCACAGATACGCAGTATTTT. Its protein product is CASSPGVGAGTDTQYF.